One sample yielded the 2 T cell receptor beta chains listed below, sequenced in a study of blood T cell repertoires in COVID-19 (dated by TCRdb to about 2020). The library was made by the immunoSEQ multiplex PCR assay. TCRdb limited this immuneACCESS table to in-frame rearrangements with V and J called. A share of clones is missing; checked studies link under half to unresolved V genes, and the rest is unexplained. The sample data list 250,000 or so clones, and 80% to 90% of these were observed just once. About 3.4% of the sample comes from the top ten. Sample: PBMCs or T cells enriched from blood (not recorded which). All receptors derive from a woman between 35 and 50 years old who had been exposed to COVID-19.

The genes are TRBV6-2 or TRBV6-3 and TRBJ2-3; 9 positions agree with TRBD2. The trim removed 1 base at V and 3 bases at J, leaving 8 bases unmatched. The CDR3 length is 17 residues. Germline values: CDR1 MNHEY, CDR2 SVGEGT. DNA of the CDR3: TGTGCCAGCAGTTACTGGGGGGGACTAGCTATGACAGATACGCAGTATTTT. Protein sequence: CASSYWGGLAMTDTQYF.

The chain recombines TRBV7-8 with TRBJ2-2; TRBD1 matches 8 bases. The CDR3 is 16 residues long. Germline CDR1 SGHVS, CDR2 FQNEAQ. The V segment lost 6 bases and the J segment 4 bases; nucleotides outside the gene matches: 10. The CDR3 DNA reads TGTGCCAGCAGGCAGTTCCGGACAGGGACCACCGGGGAGCTGTTTTTT. Residues: CASRQFRTGTTGELFF. The whole variable domain, remainder taken from reference TRBV7-8 and TRBJ2-2, is GAGVSQSPRYKVAKRGQDVALRCDPISGHVSLFWYQQALGQGPEFLTYFQNEAQLDKSGLPSDRFFAERPEGSVSTLKIQRTQQEDSAVYLCASRQFRTGTTGELFFGEGSRLTVL.